This TCR beta chain was sequenced for a study of blood T cell repertoires in COVID-19. The CDR3 length is 11 residues. V was shortened by 5 bases and J by 2 bases, with 3 bases between the two germline ends. The germline V gene encodes CDR1 SNHLY and CDR2 FYNNEI. The table came from immunoSEQ multiplex PCR; TCRdb's copy has only in-frame clones and leaves some out. The sample gives fewer than 200,000 clones, roughly 80% of which show up once; 15% to 20% is in the top ten. Each participant's cohort was designated according to participant-reported clinical history. Symptom resolution, clearance, or two negative PCRs marked donors in Cohort 3 as recovered.

The chain has TRBV2 and TRBJ2-5; D gene ambiguous. The sequenced sample consisted of PBMCs or T cells enriched from blood (not recorded which). This sequence originates from a woman between 45 and 60 years old who had recovered from COVID-19. CDR3: CASSYQETQYF. In DNA, the CDR3 is TGTGCCAGCAGTTATCAAGAGACCCAGTACTTC.